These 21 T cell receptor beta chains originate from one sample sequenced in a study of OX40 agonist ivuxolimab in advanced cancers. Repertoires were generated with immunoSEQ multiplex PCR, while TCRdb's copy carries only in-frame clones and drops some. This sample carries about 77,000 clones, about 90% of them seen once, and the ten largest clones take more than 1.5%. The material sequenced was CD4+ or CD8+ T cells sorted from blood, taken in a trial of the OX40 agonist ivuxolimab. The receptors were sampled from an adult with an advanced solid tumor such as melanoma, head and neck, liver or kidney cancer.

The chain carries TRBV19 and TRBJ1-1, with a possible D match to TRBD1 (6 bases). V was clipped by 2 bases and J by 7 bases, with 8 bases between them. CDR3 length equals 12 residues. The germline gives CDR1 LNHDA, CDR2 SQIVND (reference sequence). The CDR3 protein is CASSIRGGEAFF. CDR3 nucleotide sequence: TGTGCCAGTAGTATAAGGGGGGGTGAAGCTTTCTTT.

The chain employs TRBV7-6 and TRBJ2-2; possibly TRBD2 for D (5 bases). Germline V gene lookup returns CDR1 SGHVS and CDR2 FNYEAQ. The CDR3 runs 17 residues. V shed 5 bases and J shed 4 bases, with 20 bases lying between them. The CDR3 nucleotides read TGTGCCAGCAGCATAGACCGGGTCCGGGGTGGCACCGGGGAGCTGTTTTTT. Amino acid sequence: CASSIDRVRGGTGELFF.

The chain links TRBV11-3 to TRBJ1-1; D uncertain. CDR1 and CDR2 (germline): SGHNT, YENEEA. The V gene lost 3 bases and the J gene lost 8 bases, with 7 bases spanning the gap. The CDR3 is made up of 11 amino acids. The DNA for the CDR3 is TGTGCCAGCAGCTTGGGCAGGGAAGCTTTCTTT. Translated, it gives CASSLGREAFF.

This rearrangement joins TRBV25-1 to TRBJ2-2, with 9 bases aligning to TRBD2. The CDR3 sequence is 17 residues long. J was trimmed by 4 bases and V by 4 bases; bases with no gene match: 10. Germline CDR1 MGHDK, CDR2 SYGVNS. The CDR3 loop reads CASSARPGLAGTGELFF. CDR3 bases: TGTGCCAGCAGTGCCCGTCCGGGACTAGCTGGCACCGGGGAGCTGTTTTTT. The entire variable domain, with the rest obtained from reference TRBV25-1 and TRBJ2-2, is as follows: EADIYQTPRYLVIGTGKKITLECSQTMGHDKMYWYQQDPGMELHLIHYSYGVNSTEKGDLSSESTVSRIRTEHFPLTLESARPSHTSQYLCASSARPGLAGTGELFFGEGSRLTVL.

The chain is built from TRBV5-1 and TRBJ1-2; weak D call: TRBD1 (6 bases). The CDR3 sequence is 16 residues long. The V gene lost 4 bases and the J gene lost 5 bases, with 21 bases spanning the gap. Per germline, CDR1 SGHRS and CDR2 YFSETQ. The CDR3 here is CASSASYRQAGYGYTF. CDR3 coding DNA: TGCGCCAGCAGCGCGAGCTATAGACAGGCTGGATATGGCTACACCTTC.

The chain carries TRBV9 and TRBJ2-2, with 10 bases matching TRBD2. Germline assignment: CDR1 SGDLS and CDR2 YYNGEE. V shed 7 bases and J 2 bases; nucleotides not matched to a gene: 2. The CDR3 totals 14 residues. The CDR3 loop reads CASSSGGNTGELFF. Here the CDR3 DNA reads TGTGCCAGCTCTAGCGGGGGAAACACCGGGGAGCTGTTTTTT.

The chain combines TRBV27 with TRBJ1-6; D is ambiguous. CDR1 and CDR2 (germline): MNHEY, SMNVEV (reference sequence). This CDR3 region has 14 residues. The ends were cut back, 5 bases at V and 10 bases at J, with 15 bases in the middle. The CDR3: CASSPSNAGSPLHF. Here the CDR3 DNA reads TGTGCCAGCAGTCCCTCGAATGCGGGGTCACCCCTCCACTTT.

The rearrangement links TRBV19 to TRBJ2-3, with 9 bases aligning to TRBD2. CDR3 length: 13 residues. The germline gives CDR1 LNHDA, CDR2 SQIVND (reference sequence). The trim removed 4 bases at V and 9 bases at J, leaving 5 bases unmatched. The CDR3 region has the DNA TGTGCCAGTAGTAATCAGCGGGAGGCAACGCAGTATTTT. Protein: CASSNQREATQYF. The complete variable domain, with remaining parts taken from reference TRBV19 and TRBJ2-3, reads DGGITQSPKYLFRKEGQNVTLSCEQNLNHDAMYWYRQDPGQGLRLIYYSQIVNDFQKGDIAEGYSVSREKKESFPLTVTSAQKNPTAFYLCASSNQREATQYFGPGTRLTVL.

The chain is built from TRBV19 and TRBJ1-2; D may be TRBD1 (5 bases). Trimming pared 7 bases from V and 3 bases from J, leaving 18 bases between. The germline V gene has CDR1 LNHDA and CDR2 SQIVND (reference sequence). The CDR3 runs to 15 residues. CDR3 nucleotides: TGTGCCAGTAATCAAGACAGCCTCTCGGACTATGGCTACACCTTC. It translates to CASNQDSLSDYGYTF.

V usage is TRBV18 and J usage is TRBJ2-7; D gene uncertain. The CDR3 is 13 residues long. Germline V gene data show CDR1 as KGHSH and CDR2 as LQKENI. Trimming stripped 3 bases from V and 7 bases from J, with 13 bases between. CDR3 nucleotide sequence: TGTGCCAGCTCACCCCAGGACCTCGAAGAGCAGTACTTC. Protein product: CASSPQDLEEQYF. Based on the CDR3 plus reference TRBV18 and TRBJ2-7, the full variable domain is NAGVMQNPRHLVRRRGQEARLRCSPMKGHSHVYWYRQLPEEGLKFMVYLQKENIIDESGMPKERFSAEFPKEGPSILRIQQVVRGDSAAYFCASSPQDLEEQYFGPGTRLTVT.

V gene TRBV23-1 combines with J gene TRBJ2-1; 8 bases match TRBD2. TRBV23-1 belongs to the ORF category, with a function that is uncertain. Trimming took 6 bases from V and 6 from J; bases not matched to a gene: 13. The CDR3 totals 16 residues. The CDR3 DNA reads TGCGCCAGCAGACCACAAGCGGGAGAGGTGGTCAATGAGCAGTTCTTC. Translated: CASRPQAGEVVNEQFF.

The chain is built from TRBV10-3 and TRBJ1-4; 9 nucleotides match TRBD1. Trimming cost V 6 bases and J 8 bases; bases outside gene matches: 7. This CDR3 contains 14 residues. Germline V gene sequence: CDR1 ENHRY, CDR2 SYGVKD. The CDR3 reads CAISDRGKGEKLFF. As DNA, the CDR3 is TGTGCCATCAGCGACAGGGGGAAGGGGGAAAAACTGTTTTTT.

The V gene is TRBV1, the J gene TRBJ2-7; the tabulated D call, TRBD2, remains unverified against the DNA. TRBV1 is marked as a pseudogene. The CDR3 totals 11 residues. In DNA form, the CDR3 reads TGCACCACCAGTAGCGGGGGAGAGCAGTACTTC. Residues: CTTSSGGEQYF.

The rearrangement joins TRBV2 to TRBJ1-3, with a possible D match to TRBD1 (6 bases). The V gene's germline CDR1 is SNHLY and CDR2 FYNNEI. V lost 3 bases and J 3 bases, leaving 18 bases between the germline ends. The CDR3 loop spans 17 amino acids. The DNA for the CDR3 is TGTGCCAGCAGTGAGCAGGGGTCGGGGGCCAGTGGAAACACCATATATTTT. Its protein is CASSEQGSGASGNTIYF.

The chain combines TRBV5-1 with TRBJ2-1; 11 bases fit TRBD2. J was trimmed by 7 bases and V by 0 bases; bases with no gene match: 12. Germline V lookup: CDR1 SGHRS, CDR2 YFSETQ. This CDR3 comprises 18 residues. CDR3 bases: TGCGCCAGCAGCTTGGAGGCTACCGGGACTAGCGGCCTTAATGAGCAGTTCTTC. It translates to CASSLEATGTSGLNEQFF.

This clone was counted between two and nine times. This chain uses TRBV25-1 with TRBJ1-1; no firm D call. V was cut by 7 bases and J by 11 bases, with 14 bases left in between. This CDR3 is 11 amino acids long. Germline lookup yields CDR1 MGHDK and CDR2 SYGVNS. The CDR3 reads CASTRNLDAFF. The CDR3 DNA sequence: TGTGCCAGCACTAGAAACCTAGATGCTTTCTTT.

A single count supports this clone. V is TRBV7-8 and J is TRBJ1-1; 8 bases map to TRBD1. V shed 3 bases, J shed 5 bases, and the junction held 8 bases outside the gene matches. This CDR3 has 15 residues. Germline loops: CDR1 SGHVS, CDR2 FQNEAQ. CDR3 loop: CASSLGRGRGTEAFF. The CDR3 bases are TGTGCCAGCAGCTTGGGCAGGGGGCGTGGGACTGAAGCTTTCTTT.

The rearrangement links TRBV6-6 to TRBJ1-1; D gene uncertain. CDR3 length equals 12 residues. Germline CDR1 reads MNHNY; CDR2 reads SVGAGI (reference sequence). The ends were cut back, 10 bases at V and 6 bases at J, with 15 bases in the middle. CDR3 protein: CATRPMSPEAFF. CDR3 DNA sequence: TGTGCCACACGACCTATGTCGCCTGAAGCTTTCTTT.

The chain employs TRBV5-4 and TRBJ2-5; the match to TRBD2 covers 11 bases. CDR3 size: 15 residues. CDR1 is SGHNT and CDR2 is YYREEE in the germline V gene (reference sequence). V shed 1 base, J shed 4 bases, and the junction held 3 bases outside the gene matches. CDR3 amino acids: CASSLMLAGGETQYF. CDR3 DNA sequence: TGTGCCAGCAGCTTGATGCTAGCGGGAGGAGAGACCCAGTACTTC.

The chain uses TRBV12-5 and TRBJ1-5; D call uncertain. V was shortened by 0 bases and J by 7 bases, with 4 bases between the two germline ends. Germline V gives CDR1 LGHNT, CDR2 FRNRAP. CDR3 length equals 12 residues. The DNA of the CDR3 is TGTGCTAGTGGTTTGGTGGGGCAGCCCCAGCATTTT. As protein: CASGLVGQPQHF.

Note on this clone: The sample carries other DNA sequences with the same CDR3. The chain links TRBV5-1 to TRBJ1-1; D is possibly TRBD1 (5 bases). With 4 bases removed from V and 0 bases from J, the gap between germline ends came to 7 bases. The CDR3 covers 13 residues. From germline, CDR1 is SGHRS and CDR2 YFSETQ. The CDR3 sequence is CASSRDLNTEAFF. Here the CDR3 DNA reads TGCGCCAGCAGCCGGGACCTGAACACTGAAGCTTTCTTT.